The 21 T cell receptor beta chains below were found in one sample sequenced in a study of CD4+ T cells in melanoma. Here immunoSEQ multiplex PCR was the method, and the copy in TCRdb shows in-frame clones only, minus some. The table lists 10,000 to 13,000 clones, over 60% of them singletons, with nearly 9.5% in the top ten. What was sequenced was cells from a culture (not recorded whether cultured in vitro). The source is a human donor with melanoma.

This rearrangement joins TRBV7-9 to TRBJ1-1; maybe TRBD1 (6 bases). CDR3 length equals 16 residues. Trimming cost V 5 bases and J 1 base, with 17 bases left between them. CDR1 and CDR2 (germline): SEHNR, FQNEAQ (reference sequence). The CDR3 DNA sequence: TGTGCCAGCAGCCAAGACGTCCGGGGGCGGAACACTGAAGCTTTCTTT. Its translation: CASSQDVRGRNTEAFF.

The V gene is TRBV27, the J gene TRBJ2-1; 9 bases match TRBD1. V dropped 6 bases and J dropped 8; count of bases not matched to a gene: 17. This CDR3 has 17 residues. The germline V gene has CDR1 MNHEY and CDR2 SMNVEV (reference sequence). The chain's CDR3 is CASRIRSGTGTFYEQFF. CDR3 nucleotides: TGTGCCAGCAGGATTAGAAGCGGGACAGGGACGTTTTATGAGCAGTTCTTC.

This clone was detected only a few times. This sequence joins TRBV7-9 and TRBJ1-1, with TRBD1 identical over 9 bases. Germline loops: CDR1 SEHNR, CDR2 FQNEAQ (reference sequence). Germline trimming cut 5 bases from V and 6 bases from J; bases unmatched to any gene: 4. This CDR3 has 13 amino acids. This chain's CDR3 is CASSPTGGSEAFF. CDR3 nucleotides: TGTGCCAGCAGCCCCACAGGGGGCTCTGAAGCTTTCTTT.

The chain couples TRBV11-1 to TRBJ2-1; 10 bases line up with TRBD2. The V segment lost 4 bases and the J segment 3 bases; nucleotides outside the gene matches: 6. CDR3 length: 16 residues. CDR1 is SGHAT, CDR2 FQDESV, per germline (reference sequence). CDR3 sequence (DNA): TGTGCCAGCAGCTCTGATAGCGGGGGGCACTACAATGAGCAGTTCTTC. This codes for CASSSDSGGHYNEQFF. Drawing the rest from reference TRBV11-1 and TRBJ2-1, the complete variable domain is EAEVAQSPRYKITEKSQAVAFWCDPISGHATLYWYRQILGQGPELLVQFQDESVVDDSQLPKDRFSAERLKGVDSTLKIQPAELGDSAMYLCASSSDSGGHYNEQFFGPGTRLTVL.

The V gene is TRBV9, the J gene TRBJ1-5; D is undetermined. From germline, CDR1 is SGDLS and CDR2 YYNGEE. The CDR3 extends over 10 amino acids. V was pared by 5 bases and J by 7 bases, with 4 bases between. DNA for the CDR3: TGTGCCAGCAGGGGACAGCCCCAGCATTTT. Translation: CASRGQPQHF.

The gene calls are TRBV6-5 and TRBJ1-3; D is unclear. The germline V gene has CDR1 MNHEY and CDR2 SVGAGI. Deletions cut 4 bases from V and 2 bases from J, with 9 bases between. The length of the CDR3 is 14 residues. CDR3 nucleotide sequence: TGTGCCAGCAGTTTAGGCATTACTGGAAACACCATATATTTT. This codes for CASSLGITGNTIYF.

This chain uses TRBV2 with TRBJ2-1; 7 bases align to TRBD2. V dropped 5 bases and J dropped 2; count of bases not matched to a gene: 6. The germline gives CDR1 SNHLY, CDR2 FYNNEI. The CDR3 covers 15 residues. This CDR3 is CASSRGGGTYNEQFF. The DNA for the CDR3 is TGTGCCAGCAGTAGGGGCGGGGGAACCTACAATGAGCAGTTCTTC. Full variable domain (rest looked up from reference TRBV2 and TRBJ2-1): EPEVTQTPSHQVTQMGQEVILRCVPISNHLYFYWYRQILGQKVEFLVSFYNNEISEKSEIFDDQFSVERPDGSNFTLKIRSTKLEDSAMYFCASSRGGGTYNEQFFGPGTRLTVL.

This clone was seen a handful of times. Here the CDR3 DNA reads TGTGCCAGCAGCCAAGAGGCCCTGAGGGAAAAACTGTTTTTT. Amino acid sequence: CASSQEALREKLFF. V usage is TRBV14 and J usage is TRBJ1-4; D not certain. CDR1 is SGHDN and CDR2 is FVKESK in the germline V gene. The CDR3 length is 14 residues. V lost 0 bases and J 8 bases, leaving 10 bases between the germline ends. Full variable domain (remainder filled in from reference TRBV14 and TRBJ1-4): EAGVTQFPSHSVIEKGQTVTLRCDPISGHDNLYWYRRVMGKEIKFLLHFVKESKQDESGMPNNRFLAERTGGTYSTLKVQPAELEDSGVYFCASSQEALREKLFFGSGTQLSVL.

The chain combines TRBV6-1 with TRBJ2-4; D call uncertain. This CDR3 comprises 16 residues. The germline V and J ends were trimmed by 2 bases and 1 base, with 12 bases remaining between them. Germline CDR1 reads MNHNS; CDR2 reads SASEGT. The CDR3 loop is CASSESLRMAKNIQYF. The CDR3 region has the DNA TGTGCCAGCAGTGAATCACTCCGGATGGCCAAAAACATTCAGTACTTC.

This rearrangement joins TRBV5-6 to TRBJ1-2; D ambiguous. The CDR3 loop spans 16 amino acids. The V gene lost 1 base and the J gene lost 7 bases, with 20 bases spanning the gap. The germline gives CDR1 SGHDT, CDR2 YYEEEE. The CDR3 region is CASSLPPLRGLSGYTF. The CDR3 bases are TGTGCCAGCAGCTTGCCCCCCTTGCGAGGGCTAAGTGGCTACACCTTC.

J is TRBJ1-5 and V is TRBV2; a weak D match, TRBD1 (6 bases). Germline V gene data show CDR1 as SNHLY and CDR2 as FYNNEI. Trimming removed 6 bases at V and 6 bases at J, with 12 bases between. CDR3 length equals 13 residues. The chain's CDR3 is CASRFGGAQPQHF. Written as DNA, the CDR3 is TGTGCCAGCAGATTTGGGGGCGCTCAGCCCCAGCATTTT.

The genes are TRBV19 and TRBJ1-2; D ambiguous. Germline CDR1 reads LNHDA; CDR2 reads SQIVND (reference sequence). This CDR3 is built from 13 residues. V was cut by 5 bases and J by 4 bases, with 11 bases left in between. The CDR3 DNA reads as TGTGCCAGTAGTCTAAGCCTCCGCTATGGCTACACCTTC. Residues: CASSLSLRYGYTF. Drawing the rest from reference TRBV19 and TRBJ1-2, the complete variable domain is DGGITQSPKYLFRKEGQNVTLSCEQNLNHDAMYWYRQDPGQGLRLIYYSQIVNDFQKGDIAEGYSVSREKKESFPLTVTSAQKNPTAFYLCASSLSLRYGYTFGSGTRLTVV.

The chain couples TRBV30 to TRBJ1-5; a weak D match, TRBD1 (6 bases). Trimming stripped 2 bases from V and 4 bases from J, with 12 bases between. The CDR3 length is 14 residues. Germline lookup yields CDR1 GTSNPN and CDR2 SVGIG (reference sequence). In DNA, the CDR3 is TGTGCCTGGAGTCAACAGGGTGGAAATCAGCCCCAGCATTTT. Protein sequence: CAWSQQGGNQPQHF.

CDR3 residues: CASSLGSGAFNYGYTF. CDR3 DNA sequence: TGCGCCAGCAGCCTTGGGTCGGGGGCGTTCAACTATGGCTACACCTTC. The chain is built from TRBV5-1 and TRBJ1-2, with D tentatively TRBD1 (6 bases). Trimming cost V 4 bases and J 2 bases, with 18 bases left between them. This CDR3 spans 16 amino acids. Germline V lookup: CDR1 SGHRS, CDR2 YFSETQ.

This chain links TRBV9 with TRBJ2-1; TRBD2 aligns across 8 bases. The CDR3 loop spans 17 amino acids. CDR1 and CDR2 from the germline V gene are SGDLS and YYNGEE. J gave up 0 bases and V 0 bases, and 5 bases lay outside the gene matches. This CDR3 is CASSVGGGRISYNEQFF. CDR3 DNA sequence: TGTGCCAGCAGCGTAGGCGGGGGGCGAATCTCCTACAATGAGCAGTTCTTC. The complete variable domain, with remaining parts taken from reference TRBV9 and TRBJ2-1, reads DSGVTQTPKHLITATGQRVTLRCSPRSGDLSVYWYQQSLDQGLQFLIQYYNGEERAKGNILERFSAQQFPDLHSELNLSSLELGDSALYFCASSVGGGRISYNEQFFGPGTRLTVL.

CDR3 bases: TGTGCCAGCAGCCCCCCCCGACTAGGAAAATCGACAGATACGCAGTATTTT. Protein sequence: CASSPPRLGKSTDTQYF. This chain uses TRBV11-2 with TRBJ2-3; TRBD2 might be the D (6 bases). The V and J ends lost 5 bases and 3 bases respectively, with 21 bases between them. This CDR3 spans 17 amino acids. The germline gives CDR1 SGHAT, CDR2 FQNNGV.

J is TRBJ2-7 and V is TRBV29-1; TRBD1 agrees at 7 bases. The junction had 7 bases not matched to a gene; V was cut back by 8 bases and J by 3 bases. Per germline, CDR1 SQVTM and CDR2 ANQGSEA. This CDR3 is built from 12 residues. The CDR3, as DNA: TGCAGCTTCCGAGGGGACAGCTACGAGCAGTACTTC. This gives the protein CSFRGDSYEQYF.

The chain has TRBV5-1 and TRBJ2-7; 9 bases line up with TRBD1. The CDR3 sequence is 14 residues long. CDR1 SGHRS and CDR2 YFSETQ come from the germline V gene. Trimming at V came to 4 bases and at J to 4 bases, leaving 6 bases not matched to a gene. This chain's CDR3 is CASSRQGDGYEQYF. The CDR3 DNA follows: TGCGCCAGCAGCCGACAGGGGGATGGATACGAGCAGTACTTC. Full variable domain (missing parts from reference TRBV5-1 and TRBJ2-7): KAGVTQTPRYLIKTRGQQVTLSCSPISGHRSVSWYQQTPGQGLQFLFEYFSETQRNKGNFPGRFSGRQFSNSRSEMNVSTLELGDSALYLCASSRQGDGYEQYFGPGTRLTVT.

About this clone itself: Compared with germline, one end of the junction differs, possibly owing to a read error. The chain has TRBV14 and TRBJ1-3, with TRBD1 identical over 7 bases. This CDR3 has 16 residues. Germline assignment: CDR1 SGHDN and CDR2 FVKESK. DNA for the CDR3: TGTGCCAGCAGCCAAGCTAAGGGGGCGACTGGGAACACCATATATTTT. Amino acids: CASSQAKGATGNTIYF.

The J gene is TRBJ1-5, the V gene TRBV6-5; D remains unclear. The CDR3 is 13 residues long. Germline CDR1 and CDR2: MNHEY and SVGAGI. V was cut by 4 bases and J by 2 bases, with 6 bases left in between. CDR3 loop: CASSFRGNQPQHF. CDR3 in DNA: TGTGCCAGCAGTTTCCGGGGCAATCAGCCCCAGCATTTT.

The CDR3 DNA sequence: TGTGCCTGGAGCAAGGGGACACAACATGGGGGGAATCAGCCCCAGCATTTT. Translating gives CAWSKGTQHGGNQPQHF. This chain connects TRBV30 to TRBJ1-5, with D perhaps TRBD1 (6 bases). The CDR3 runs to 17 residues. CDR1 is GTSNPN, CDR2 SVGIG, per germline (reference sequence). Trimming pared 3 bases from V and 4 bases from J, leaving 22 bases between. Drawing the rest from reference TRBV30 and TRBJ1-5, the complete variable domain is SQTIHQWPATLVQPVGSPLSLECTVEGTSNPNLYWYRQAAGRGLQLLFYSVGIGQISSEVPQNLSASRPQDRQFILSSKKLLLSDSGFYLCAWSKGTQHGGNQPQHFGDGTRLSIL.